The subject of this entry is one T cell receptor beta chain. The target of this receptor is not known. No clone much larger than this one lies a single base away; base qualities are absent. Patients with autoimmune disease history or receiving systemic immunosuppression were excluded from the trial. Peripheral blood for TCR sequencing was collected from all dose cohorts at baseline, on cycle 4 day 1, and on cycle 7 day 1. The samples were taken from a phase I, first-in-human, multicenter, open-label dose-escalation trial of ivuxolimab. Adults with locally advanced or metastatic head and neck squamous cell, hepatocellular, melanoma or renal cell carcinoma were enrolled in the trial. CD4+ and CD8+ T cells were sorted separately from peripheral blood before TCR sequencing. This sample was taken from a study of OX40 agonist ivuxolimab in advanced cancers. Some background on the complete study: The costimulatory receptor OX40 (CD134) was targeted by ivuxolimab, a fully human IgG2 agonistic monoclonal antibody. Intravenous ivuxolimab was administered to patients every 2 weeks at six dose levels: 0.01, 0.1, 0.3, 1.5, 3 and 10 mg/kg. Of the roughly 52 dose-escalation patients, hepatocellular carcinoma was present in 19, melanoma in roughly 15, renal cell carcinoma in 9 and head and neck cancer in 9. A male proportion of 70% to 90% and a mean age of approximately 58 years, ranging from about 23 to 90, were recorded for the dose-escalation cohort. Patients were allowed to have had prior anti-PD-1, anti-PD-L1 or anti-CTLA-4 therapy, and approximately 39% of the dose-escalation patients had been treated with checkpoint inhibitors. Partial responses occurred in three dose-escalation patients, of whom one had hepatocellular carcinoma and two had cutaneous melanoma. The point of sequencing TCRbeta in the periphery was to test whether ivuxolimab changed TCR sequence diversity and drove clonal T-cell expansion. The monotherapy dose-escalation portion (N ≈ 52 patients) of the phase I ivuxolimab trial is reported in the paper.

The germline V gene sets CDR1 to SGHRS and CDR2 to YFSETQ. Deletion took 0 bases off V and 6 bases off J, with a span of 12 bases between the germline ends. Inclusive of the bounding cysteine and phenylalanine, the CDR3 is 14 residues long. Only CDR3 DNA is held: 42 bases, read in frame from base 1. The study at large found these results: Low levels of normalized T-cell clonal expansion were also seen in some patients who did not respond. At doses from 0.1 to 3.0 mg/kg, clonal expansion was seen in both CD4+ and CD8+ blood T cells between baseline and week 6. After ivuxolimab, CD8+ T cells had more expanded clones than CD4+ T cells on average. In the 0.1-3.0 mg/kg groups, partial responders had among the lowest normalized peripheral clonal expansion, particularly in CD8+ T cells. Which antigens the clonally expanded peripheral T cells were specific for was not determined.

Genomic DNA was extracted from sorted cells for sequencing of the TCRbeta CDR3 region. TCRbeta CDR3 regions were sequenced using the immunoSEQ Assay. Here the immuneACCESS table is served through TCRdb, limited to in-frame sequences with V and J called. Missing clones are a known gap in these copies; in checked studies unresolved V genes cover under half, and the rest lacks a known reason. In this sample the table shows fewer than 25,000 clones, about four fifths of which occur a single time. The biggest ten clones account for 50% of the sample. The TCR was taken from an adult with an advanced solid tumor such as melanoma, head and neck, liver or kidney cancer. The sample here was CD4+ or CD8+ T cells sorted from blood, taken in a trial of the OX40 agonist ivuxolimab. The sequence is built from TRBV5-1 and TRBJ1-2; the D gene is unclear. The DNA is TGCGCCAGCAGCTTGGCCGGAGGGTGGGATGGCTACACCTTC. Its protein reads: CASSLAGGWDGYTF.